These 22 T cell receptor beta chains were sequenced from one sample in a study of blood T cell repertoires in COVID-19. Some clones are missing from TCRdb's copy, which holds only in-frame ones; the method was immunoSEQ multiplex PCR. The sample has about 61,000 clones, roughly 87% seen once. Source material: peripheral blood. These receptors were taken from an elderly man in a cohort sampled during active COVID-19.

The rearrangement joins TRBV5-4 to TRBJ1-1, with 8 bases matching TRBD1. The V and J ends lost 2 bases and 4 bases, in that order; junction bases with no gene match: 7. The germline V gene encodes CDR1 SGHNT and CDR2 YYREEE (reference sequence). The CDR3 has 15 residues. CDR3 amino acids: CASSLQQGGGTEAFF. In DNA form, the CDR3 reads TGTGCCAGCAGCTTACAACAGGGGGGGGGCACTGAAGCTTTCTTT. Drawing the rest from reference TRBV5-4 and TRBJ1-1, the complete variable domain is ETGVTQSPTHLIKTRGQQVTLRCSSQSGHNTVSWYQQALGQGPQFIFQYYREEENGRGNFPPRFSGLQFPNYSSELNVNALELDDSALYLCASSLQQGGGTEAFFGQGTRLTVV.

This chain uses TRBV6-2 or TRBV6-3 with TRBJ2-7, with D perhaps matching TRBD2 (5 bases). Per germline, CDR1 MNHEY and CDR2 SVGEGT. This CDR3 spans 16 amino acids. Trimming took off 2 bases at V and 0 bases at J, with 14 bases between the two ends. CDR3 DNA sequence: TGTGCCAGCAGTTACCCCCGGACTGACGCCTCCTACGAGCAGTACTTC. This codes for CASSYPRTDASYEQYF.

V gene TRBV5-1 combines with J gene TRBJ2-2; 7 bases align to TRBD1. The CDR3 extends over 12 amino acids. Losses at the gene ends were 4 bases for V and 7 bases for J; bases not matched to a gene: 1. CDR1 is SGHRS and CDR2 is YFSETQ in the germline V gene. The CDR3 loop is CASSRDSGELFF. CDR3 in DNA: TGCGCCAGCAGCCGGGACAGCGGGGAGCTGTTTTTT. Full variable domain (remainder filled in from reference TRBV5-1 and TRBJ2-2): KAGVTQTPRYLIKTRGQQVTLSCSPISGHRSVSWYQQTPGQGLQFLFEYFSETQRNKGNFPGRFSGRQFSNSRSEMNVSTLELGDSALYLCASSRDSGELFFGEGSRLTVL.

This rearrangement joins TRBV12-5 to TRBJ2-3; D perhaps matches TRBD1 (6 bases). With 5 bases removed from V and 1 base from J, the gap between germline ends came to 10 bases. The CDR3 consists of 14 residues. CDR1 LGHNT and CDR2 FRNRAP come from the germline V gene. The CDR3 sequence: CASGPSGGTDTQYF. The CDR3 DNA reads as TGTGCTAGTGGTCCTTCAGGGGGCACAGATACGCAGTATTTT. The full variable domain, its missing parts supplied by reference TRBV12-5 and TRBJ2-3, is DARVTQTPRHKVTEMGQEVTMRCQPILGHNTVFWYRQTMMQGLELLAYFRNRAPLDDSGMPKDRFSAEMPDATLATLKIQPSEPRDSAVYFCASGPSGGTDTQYFGPGTRLTVL.

The J gene is TRBJ1-1, the V gene TRBV6-2 or TRBV6-3; D ambiguous. The CDR3 contains 14 residues. Trimming cost V 4 bases and J 1 base, with 10 bases left between them. CDR1 and CDR2 (germline): MNHEY, SVGEGT. The CDR3 region is CASSFISQNTEAFF. CDR3 nucleotide sequence: TGTGCCAGCAGTTTTATATCACAGAACACTGAAGCTTTCTTT.

Only a few counts were recorded for this clone. The V and J genes are TRBV5-1 and TRBJ2-7; tentatively, D is TRBD1 (5 bases). Trimming stripped 4 bases from V and 5 bases from J, with 13 bases between. Germline values: CDR1 SGHRS, CDR2 YFSETQ. The CDR3 covers 13 residues. CDR3 sequence (DNA): TGCGCCAGCAGCCCTAATCAGGGCAACGAGCAGTACTTC. Amino acids: CASSPNQGNEQYF. Full variable domain (outside the CDR3, taken from reference TRBV5-1 and TRBJ2-7): KAGVTQTPRYLIKTRGQQVTLSCSPISGHRSVSWYQQTPGQGLQFLFEYFSETQRNKGNFPGRFSGRQFSNSRSEMNVSTLELGDSALYLCASSPNQGNEQYFGPGTRLTVT.

This sequence joins TRBV30 and TRBJ2-1, with TRBD1 as a possible D gene (6 bases). CDR1 GTSNPN and CDR2 SVGIG come from the germline V gene (reference sequence). The CDR3 loop spans 13 amino acids. V lost 2 bases and J lost 7, with 12 bases in between. As DNA, the CDR3 is TGTGCCTGGAGTACAGGGTCGTGGAATGAGCAGTTCTTC. Amino acid sequence: CAWSTGSWNEQFF.

V usage is TRBV30 and J usage is TRBJ1-1, with D perhaps matching TRBD1 (6 bases). This CDR3 is built from 15 residues. Trimming took off 4 bases at V and 0 bases at J, with 15 bases between the two ends. The germline V gene has CDR1 GTSNPN and CDR2 SVGIG (reference sequence). Here the CDR3 reads CAWTIGTFMNTEAFF. CDR3 sequence (DNA): TGTGCCTGGACGATAGGGACATTCATGAACACTGAAGCTTTCTTT.

V gene TRBV27 combines with J gene TRBJ1-1; TRBD1 matches at 7 bases. The length of the CDR3 is 12 residues. Germline V CDR1 and CDR2: MNHEY, SMNVEV (reference sequence). The J segment lost 11 bases and the V segment lost 0 bases, leaving 3 bases of the junction unmatched. The CDR3 spells CASSLSTGKAFF. In DNA, the CDR3 is TGTGCCAGCAGTTTATCGACAGGGAAGGCTTTCTTT.

This chain connects TRBV18 to TRBJ1-6; no definite D call. Germline V CDR1 and CDR2: KGHSH, LQKENI. CDR3 length: 16 residues. Trimming shortened V by 2 bases and J by 7 bases, and 15 bases separated the two germline ends. Here the CDR3 DNA reads TGTGCCAGCTCACCAAATGGCCCTTCAACGAATTCACCCCTCCACTTT. Translation: CASSPNGPSTNSPLHF.

In nucleotides, the CDR3 is TGTGCTAGTGGTTTAATCGGCGGGGCCGAGCAGTACTTC. Translated: CASGLIGGAEQYF. The chain is built from TRBV12-5 and TRBJ2-7, with D perhaps TRBD2 (6 bases). Trimming left V 3 bases short and J 6 bases short, with 12 bases between. This CDR3 is built from 13 residues. Germline assignment: CDR1 LGHNT and CDR2 FRNRAP.

V is TRBV19 and J is TRBJ2-3, with D tentatively TRBD2 (6 bases). The CDR3 extends over 17 amino acids. V was shortened by 6 bases and J by 3 bases, with 22 bases between the two germline ends. Germline V gives CDR1 LNHDA, CDR2 SQIVND (reference sequence). CDR3 amino acids: CASSISPGPAGTDTQYF. CDR3 nucleotide sequence: TGTGCCAGTAGCATATCCCCTGGGCCCGCGGGGACAGATACGCAGTATTTT. Variable domain in full (rest from reference TRBV19 and TRBJ2-3): DGGITQSPKYLFRKEGQNVTLSCEQNLNHDAMYWYRQDPGQGLRLIYYSQIVNDFQKGDIAEGYSVSREKKESFPLTVTSAQKNPTAFYLCASSISPGPAGTDTQYFGPGTRLTVL.

The chain carries TRBV19 and TRBJ2-4; D may be TRBD2 (7 bases). Germline CDR1 and CDR2: LNHDA and SQIVND (reference sequence). V lost 7 bases and J lost 7, with 14 bases in between. The CDR3 is 13 amino acids. The CDR3: CASTPRGGNIQYF. DNA for the CDR3: TGTGCCAGTACCCCCAGGGGAGGGAACATTCAGTACTTC.

This chain connects TRBV7-2 to TRBJ2-7, with D perhaps matching TRBD2 (7 bases). V was shortened by 0 bases and J by 0 bases, with 12 bases between the two germline ends. Germline CDR1 reads SGHTA; CDR2 reads FQGNSA. This CDR3 has 16 residues. The CDR3 region is CASSLATGGSSYEQYF. DNA of the CDR3: TGTGCCAGCAGCTTAGCTACGGGGGGCAGCTCCTACGAGCAGTACTTC.

V and J are TRBV2 and TRBJ2-1; 11 nucleotides align to TRBD2. V lost 6 bases, J lost 8 bases, and 9 bases stayed unmatched. Looked up from germline, CDR1 is SNHLY and CDR2 is FYNNEI. This CDR3 has 15 amino acids. CDR3 protein: CASSGTSGSGYEQFF. The CDR3 DNA sequence: TGTGCCAGCAGCGGGACTAGCGGTAGCGGGTATGAGCAGTTCTTC.

The V call is TRBV13, the J call TRBJ2-3; 10 nucleotides agree with TRBD2. Germline-derived CDR1 and CDR2 are PRHDT and FYEKMQ (reference sequence). This CDR3 region has 16 residues. Losses at the gene ends were 1 base for V and 2 bases for J; bases not matched to a gene: 3. The CDR3 spells CASSLVLAGATDTQYF. For the CDR3, the DNA is TGTGCCAGCAGCTTAGTTCTAGCGGGGGCCACAGATACGCAGTATTTT. Full variable domain (remainder filled in from reference TRBV13 and TRBJ2-3): AAGVIQSPRHLIKEKRETATLKCYPIPRHDTVYWYQQGPGQDPQFLISFYEKMQSDKGSIPDRFSAQQFSDYHSELNMSSLELGDSALYFCASSLVLAGATDTQYFGPGTRLTVL.

The V and J genes are TRBV27 and TRBJ2-7; D might be TRBD2 (5 bases). V lost 6 bases and J 2 bases, leaving 14 bases between the germline ends. The CDR3 is made up of 14 amino acids. Per the germline V gene, CDR1 is MNHEY and CDR2 is SMNVEV (reference sequence). The CDR3 nucleotides are TGTGCCAGCAGGAGACAACTAGGGACCTACGAGCAGTACTTC. Translated, it gives CASRRQLGTYEQYF.

This clone was seen a single time. This chain links TRBV5-1 with TRBJ1-5, with a weak D call TRBD1 (5 bases). The CDR3 length is 14 residues. Germline V gives CDR1 SGHRS, CDR2 YFSETQ. V dropped 0 bases and J dropped 2 bases, with 6 bases sitting between them. The CDR3 spells CASSLAGGNQPQHF. DNA of the CDR3: TGCGCCAGCAGCTTGGCGGGGGGCAATCAGCCCCAGCATTTT.

In its sample, this clone was seen once. The gene calls are TRBV6-5 and TRBJ1-1; TRBD1 aligns across 8 bases. CDR1 MNHEY and CDR2 SVGAGI come from the germline V gene. V shed 6 bases, J shed 11 bases, and the junction held 14 bases outside the gene matches. The CDR3 has 14 residues. The CDR3 loop reads CASSLDRGLLWAFF. The CDR3 DNA reads as TGTGCCAGCAGCCTCGACAGGGGACTACTGTGGGCTTTCTTT.

The chain recombines TRBV10-3 with TRBJ2-2; 11 bases are shared with TRBD2. Germline V gene sequence: CDR1 ENHRY, CDR2 SYGVKD. The trim removed 3 bases at V and 3 bases at J, leaving 3 bases unmatched. CDR3 size: 16 residues. The DNA for the CDR3 is TGTGCCATCAGTGATCTAGCGGGAGGCCACACCGGGGAGCTGTTTTTT. Encoded protein: CAISDLAGGHTGELFF.

The gene calls are TRBV11-3 and TRBJ2-5; 9 bases are a match to TRBD2. V lost 5 bases and J lost 5; bases outside the gene matches: 6. This CDR3 has 14 amino acids. Germline V gives CDR1 SGHNT, CDR2 YENEEA. CDR3 region: CASSISGSGETQYF. The CDR3 bases are TGTGCCAGCAGCATTAGCGGGAGCGGGGAGACCCAGTACTTC.

The V call is TRBV19, the J call TRBJ1-1, with D possibly TRBD1 on 5 matching bases. From germline, CDR1 is LNHDA and CDR2 SQIVND (reference sequence). The CDR3 extends over 11 amino acids. The V gene lost 3 bases and the J gene lost 12 bases, with 11 bases spanning the gap. Written as DNA, the CDR3 is TGTGCCAGTAGTATTAGGGGATCAACTTTCTTT. This gives the protein CASSIRGSTFF.